This is a list of T cell receptor beta chains from one sample in a study of blood T cells in healthy people across ages. TCRdb independently ran MiXCR on the 5' RACE reads; one entry per CDR3 protein. This table has about 2 million distinct CDR3 sequences, just under 50% appearing once. The specimen was blood. Source of these receptors: a woman in her 40s in good health. Each CDR3 is given with its conserved first and last residue. D genes are given only for firm matches. Some rows have no size entry. The others give once, few or many, or a class for an expanded clone.

j_call	d_call	v_call	clone_size	cdr3_aa	cdr3_nt
TRBJ1-6	-	TRBV3-1	few	CASSQEAGAGSPLHF	TGTGCCAGCAGCCAAGAAGCCGGGGCCGGTTCACCCCTCCACTTT
TRBJ2-1	TRBD1	TRBV7-2	-	CASSSRQGVTNEQFF	TGTGCCAGCAGCTCCAGACAGGGGGTAACTAATGAGCAGTTCTTC
TRBJ1-1	TRBD1	TRBV6-5	-	CASSYKNRGNTEAFF	TGTGCCAGCAGTTATAAGAACAGGGGCAACACTGAAGCTTTCTTT
TRBJ1-4	-	TRBV20-1	-	CSAAPGGPQWNEKLFF	TGCAGTGCTGCCCCGGGGGGCCCACAGTGGAATGAAAAACTGTTTTTT
TRBJ2-1	TRBD1	TRBV7-9	few	CASSLLPGQQYNEQFF	TGTGCCAGCAGCCTCCTGCCGGGACAGCAATACAATGAGCAGTTCTTC
TRBJ2-3	-	TRBV28	-	CASSLGAANTDTQYF	TGTGCCAGCAGTTTGGGAGCAGCAAACACAGATACGCAGTATTTT
TRBJ1-2	TRBD1	TRBV4-3	-	CASSRRSLGQGNGYTF	TGCGCCAGCAGCCGAAGATCATTGGGACAGGGGAATGGCTACACCTTC
TRBJ2-1	TRBD2	TRBV7-9	-	CASSLQGLAGENEQFF	TGTGCCAGCAGCTTACAGGGACTAGCGGGAGAAAATGAGCAGTTCTTC
TRBJ1-2	-	TRBV5-1	-	CASSYDREANYGYTF	TGCGCCAGCAGCTACGACCGGGAGGCAAACTATGGCTACACCTTC
TRBJ1-2	-	TRBV6-2/TRBV6-3	-	CASRYSGGSGYTF	TGTGCCAGCCGTTACTCTGGGGGAAGTGGCTACACCTTC
TRBJ2-3	-	TRBV20-1	-	CSANNWTTYTDTQYF	TGCAGTGCTAACAATTGGACTACCTACACAGATACGCAGTATTTT
TRBJ2-3	-	TRBV20-1	-	CSASPEAETQYF	TGCAGTGCTAGTCCGGAGGCAGAGACGCAGTATTTT
TRBJ2-7	-	TRBV27	-	CAGSGRDSYEQYF	TGTGCCGGCAGCGGGCGGGACTCCTACGAGCAGTACTTC
TRBJ2-5	TRBD1	TRBV7-2	many	CASSSDRGQETQYF	TGTGCCAGCAGCTCGGACAGGGGCCAAGAGACCCAGTACTTC
TRBJ2-5	-	TRBV12-3/TRBV12-4	-	CASSHMGPAQETQYF	TGTGCCAGCAGCCATATGGGGCCAGCTCAAGAGACCCAGTACTTC
TRBJ1-2	-	TRBV27	-	CASSLSGTNYGYTF	TGTGCCAGCAGCTTATCAGGGACTAACTATGGCTACACCTTC
TRBJ2-6	TRBD1	TRBV28	-	CASRIGTGGANVLTF	TGTGCCAGCAGGATAGGGACAGGTGGGGCCAACGTCCTGACTTTC
TRBJ2-1	-	TRBV5-1	-	CASSAGQQETQFF	TGCGCCAGCAGCGCGGGACAGCAAGAGACCCAGTTCTTC
TRBJ2-1	-	TRBV29-1	-	CSVEDSKGRWFF	TGCAGCGTTGAAGATTCGAAGGGTCGTTGGTTCTTC
TRBJ2-3	TRBD1	TRBV12-3/TRBV12-4	-	CASSLDRGTADTQYF	TGTGCCAGCAGTTTAGACAGGGGGACGGCAGATACGCAGTATTTT
TRBJ1-2	TRBD1	TRBV4-2	-	CASSQYRDSAYGYTF	TGTGCCAGCAGCCAATACCGGGACAGTGCCTATGGCTACACCTTC
TRBJ1-4	-	TRBV29-1	-	CSVGDLATNEKLFF	TGCAGCGTCGGTGATCTAGCAACTAATGAAAAACTGTTTTTT
TRBJ1-2	TRBD1	TRBV6-2/TRBV6-3	-	CASSRQGQNLGYTF	TGTGCCAGCAGTCGCCAGGGACAGAATCTTGGCTACACCTTC
TRBJ2-5	TRBD2	TRBV11-2	-	CASSLDLIVGGKTQYF	TGTGCCAGCAGCTTAGATCTAATTGTGGGGGGGAAGACCCAGTACTTC
TRBJ1-5	-	TRBV3-1	-	CASSQGWGDQPQHF	TGTGCCAGCAGCCAAGGTTGGGGGGATCAGCCCCAGCATTTT
TRBJ1-2	-	TRBV6-2/TRBV6-3	-	CASSYSTSCEEGEVYGYTF	TGTGCCAGCAGTTACTCAACCTCCTGCGAGGAAGGGGAGGTCTATGGCTACACCTTC
TRBJ2-6	-	TRBV20-1	few	CSAREGDGANVLTF	TGCAGTGCTAGAGAGGGCGACGGGGCCAACGTCCTGACTTTC
TRBJ1-1	-	TRBV25-1	-	CASRESGTEAFF	TGTGCCAGCAGGGAGTCGGGAACTGAAGCTTTCTTT
TRBJ2-5	-	TRBV5-6	few	CASSSDSLAAQETQYF	TGTGCCAGCAGCTCGGATTCCCTGGCAGCTCAAGAGACCCAGTACTTC
TRBJ1-1	TRBD1	TRBV5-1	-	CANSLGQTNTEAFF	TGCGCCAACAGCTTGGGACAGACGAACACTGAAGCTTTCTTT
TRBJ2-1	TRBD2	TRBV4-1	-	CASSQERGLVEGNEQFF	TGCGCCAGCAGCCAAGAAAGGGGACTAGTAGAGGGCAATGAGCAGTTCTTC
TRBJ2-7	-	TRBV6-2/TRBV6-3	-	CASSSEGIEYEQYF	TGTGCCAGCAGTTCTGAGGGGATAGAGTACGAGCAGTACTTC
TRBJ1-1	-	TRBV20-1	-	CSAYSSPDTEAFF	TGCAGTGCTTACTCCTCCCCGGACACTGAAGCTTTCTTT
TRBJ1-6	-	TRBV7-2	few	CASSLKQGGSPLHF	TGTGCCAGCAGCTTAAAACAGGGAGGGTCACCCCTCCACTTT
TRBJ2-4	TRBD1	TRBV6-2/TRBV6-3	few	CASGQGENIQYF	TGTGCCAGTGGACAGGGGGAAAACATTCAGTACTTC
TRBJ2-2	-	TRBV7-2	-	CASSLAGTTNTGELFF	TGTGCCAGCAGCTTAGCGGGGACGACGAACACCGGGGAGCTGTTTTTT